This is a list of T cell receptor beta chains from one sample in a study of T cells after yellow fever vaccination. Each CDR3 protein gets one entry after TCRdb re-called the 5' RACE reads with MiXCR. The sample carries approximately 610,000 distinct CDR3 sequences, about a sixth recorded once. Sequences were derived from PBMCs, sampled 4 to 6 days after the first yellow fever vaccination. Every receptor here comes from a man in his late teens or twenties who received the YFV17D yellow fever vaccine. Each CDR3 is given with its conserved first and last residue. Fields, in order: clone size, J gene, V gene, D gene, CDR3 protein, CDR3 DNA. The D gene is left open where the match is weak. Clone size is not always given. Where it is, it says once, few, many or a class for expanded clones.

few | TRBJ2-5 | TRBV9 | TRBD2 | CASSPRSGGAETQYF | TGTGCCAGCAGCCCACGTAGCGGGGGGGCTGAGACCCAGTACTTC
- | TRBJ2-1 | TRBV18 | TRBD2 | CASSPGLAANEQFF | TGTGCCAGCTCACCGGGACTAGCGGCCAATGAGCAGTTCTTC
few | TRBJ2-5 | TRBV7-9 | TRBD1 | CASSGGQRETQYF | TGTGCCAGCAGCGGGGGACAGAGAGAGACCCAGTACTTC
once | TRBJ2-1 | TRBV19 | - | CASTSDGNEQFF | TGTGCCAGTACCTCAGATGGCAATGAGCAGTTCTTC
- | TRBJ1-2 | TRBV6-1 | - | CASYPPRGAYGYTF | TGTGCCAGCTACCCACCCAGGGGCGCATATGGCTACACCTTC
- | TRBJ1-2 | TRBV5-1 | - | CASSEGHRDYGYTF | TGCGCCAGCAGCGAAGGACACCGCGACTATGGCTACACCTTC
- | TRBJ2-2 | TRBV20-1 | - | CSAPLGLYTGELFF | TGCAGTGCCCCACTCGGGCTGTACACCGGGGAGCTGTTTTTT
- | TRBJ2-4 | TRBV5-6 | TRBD1 | CASSYRDRGYIQYF | TGTGCCAGCAGCTACCGGGACAGGGGGTACATTCAGTACTTC
- | TRBJ2-7 | TRBV20-1 | TRBD1 | CSALRRQGTYEQYF | TGCAGTGCTTTAAGAAGACAGGGCACCTACGAGCAGTACTTC
many | TRBJ2-7 | TRBV23-1 | - | CASSRKGWAHEQYF | TGCGCCAGCAGTCGCAAGGGTTGGGCTCACGAGCAGTACTTC
few | TRBJ2-1 | TRBV5-1 | TRBD1 | CASSAQGANEQFF | TGCGCCAGCAGCGCGCAGGGGGCCAATGAGCAGTTCTTC
- | TRBJ2-5 | TRBV7-6 | - | CASSSYRVQETQYF | TGTGCCAGCAGCTCGTACAGGGTCCAAGAGACCCAGTACTTC
once | TRBJ2-5 | TRBV4-2 | TRBD2 | CASSQGRRGMQETQYF | TGTGCCAGCAGCCAAGGTCGGCGGGGGATGCAAGAGACCCAGTACTTC
- | TRBJ1-1 | TRBV5-1 | - | CASRERLNTEAFF | TGCGCCAGCCGCGAACGATTGAACACTGAAGCTTTCTTT
few | TRBJ1-5 | TRBV6-2/TRBV6-3 | - | CASSRGSQGNQPQHF | TGTGCCAGCAGCCGCGGCAGTCAAGGCAATCAGCCCCAGCATTTT
many | TRBJ1-4 | TRBV12-3/TRBV12-4 | - | CASSFGREKLFF | TGTGCCAGCAGTTTTGGGCGGGAAAAACTGTTTTTT
few | TRBJ2-7 | TRBV14 | - | CASSQVGGAYEQYF | TGTGCCAGCAGCCAAGTCGGGGGTGCCTACGAGCAGTACTTC
few | TRBJ2-2 | TRBV28 | - | CASSLGPPRDILTGELFF | TGTGCCAGCAGTTTAGGCCCCCCGCGGGACATCCTGACCGGGGAGCTGTTTTTT
- | TRBJ2-5 | TRBV5-4 | - | CASSSYREGETQYF | TGTGCCAGCAGCTCTTACAGGGAGGGGGAGACCCAGTACTTC
- | TRBJ2-2 | TRBV7-3 | - | CASSLRWGGELFF | TGTGCCAGCAGCTTACGATGGGGCGGGGAGCTGTTTTTT
- | TRBJ2-1 | TRBV20-1 | - | CSASWLRNEQFF | TGCAGTGCTAGCTGGCTCCGTAATGAGCAGTTCTTC
- | TRBJ1-1 | TRBV10-3 | - | CAMAASNTEAFF | TGTGCCATGGCGGCCTCAAACACTGAAGCTTTCTTT
many | TRBJ1-4 | TRBV5-4 | TRBD1 | CASSGGGQGDEKLFF | TGTGCCAGCAGCGGAGGGGGACAGGGGGATGAAAAACTGTTTTTT
few | TRBJ2-1 | TRBV27 | - | CASSLPTRRLDEQFF | TGTGCCAGCAGTTTACCAACTCGCCGCCTCGATGAGCAGTTCTTC
- | TRBJ1-2 | TRBV4-3 | - | CASSQESRDYGYTF | TGCGCCAGCAGCCAAGAAAGCAGGGACTATGGCTACACCTTC
- | TRBJ2-3 | TRBV9 | TRBD1 | CASSSLTGYGGTDTQYF | TGTGCCAGCAGCTCCCTGACAGGGTACGGGGGCACAGATACGCAGTATTTT
many | TRBJ2-3 | TRBV10-3 | TRBD2 | CATRGGGTDTQYF | TGTGCCACCCGGGGGGGTGGCACAGATACGCAGTATTTT
- | TRBJ1-1 | TRBV28 | - | CASTLGYEAFF | TGTGCCAGCACCTTAGGCTATGAAGCTTTCTTT
few | TRBJ1-3 | TRBV6-1 | TRBD1 | CASRPDRGSGNTIYF | TGTGCCAGCAGACCCGACAGGGGCTCTGGAAACACCATATATTTT
- | TRBJ1-6 | TRBV12-3/TRBV12-4 | - | CASSKGRSNSPLHF | TGTGCCAGCAGCAAGGGACGGTCTAATTCACCCCTCCACTTT
- | TRBJ1-3 | TRBV5-1 | - | CASSSGTDGNTIYF | TGCGCCAGTTCTTCAGGGACGGATGGAAACACCATATATTTT
- | TRBJ2-5 | TRBV7-9 | - | CASSLGRELKTQYF | TGTGCCAGCAGCTTAGGCAGGGAGTTGAAGACCCAGTACTTC
many | TRBJ1-5 | TRBV27 | - | CASSLLGQPQHF | TGTGCCAGCAGTCTCCTGGGGCAGCCCCAGCATTTT
- | TRBJ1-1 | TRBV12-3/TRBV12-4 | TRBD1 | CASRMTGGVTEAFF | TGTGCCAGCAGGATGACAGGGGGAGTTACTGAAGCTTTCTTT
few | TRBJ1-6 | TRBV14 | TRBD1 | CASSYEGGSPLHF | TGTGCCAGCAGCTACGAAGGGGGCTCACCCCTCCACTTT
- | TRBJ1-4 | TRBV9 | - | CASSTAPSGGEKLFF | TGTGCCAGCAGCACCGCCCCATCGGGGGGTGAAAAACTGTTTTTT
- | TRBJ2-3 | TRBV7-2 | TRBD2 | CASSVVGGGGPDTQYF | TGTGCCAGCAGCGTAGTCGGAGGCGGGGGGCCAGATACGCAGTATTTT
many | TRBJ1-1 | TRBV3-1 | TRBD1 | CASTGQGNTEAFF | TGTGCCAGCACAGGACAGGGGAACACTGAAGCTTTCTTT
many | TRBJ1-5 | TRBV9 | - | CASSVGDGLGPQHF | TGTGCCAGCAGCGTAGGCGACGGACTTGGGCCCCAGCATTTT
few | TRBJ2-5 | TRBV6-2/TRBV6-3 | TRBD2 | CASSSALAGEVETQYF | TGTGCCAGCAGTTCCGCACTAGCGGGGGAAGTAGAGACCCAGTACTTC
few | TRBJ1-1 | TRBV4-2 | - | CASSQAREAEAFF | TGTGCCAGCAGCCAAGCCAGGGAGGCTGAAGCTTTCTTT
- | TRBJ1-2 | TRBV20-1 | TRBD1 | CSANDRVEGYTF | TGCAGTGCTAATGACAGGGTAGAGGGCTACACCTTC
- | TRBJ2-3 | TRBV5-6 | - | CASSLPRYRASTDTQYF | TGTGCCAGCAGCTTACCGCGCTATCGGGCGTCCACAGATACGCAGTATTTT
- | TRBJ1-1 | TRBV21-1 | - | CASNRQGEAFF | TGTGCCAGCAACCGACAGGGGGAAGCTTTCTTT
few | TRBJ2-5 | TRBV9 | - | CASSTGQTVRETQYF | TGTGCCAGCAGCACCGGACAGACGGTGAGAGAGACCCAGTACTTC
few | TRBJ1-4 | TRBV12-3/TRBV12-4 | - | CASSPGGDIYEKLFF | TGTGCCAGCTCCCCCGGGGGGGATATTTATGAAAAACTGTTTTTT
- | TRBJ2-3 | TRBV6-6 | - | CASMWNTDTQYF | TGTGCCAGCATGTGGAACACAGATACGCAGTATTTT
few | TRBJ2-7 | TRBV18 | - | CASSPPTRDEQYF | TGTGCCAGCTCACCACCGACCCGGGACGAGCAGTACTTC
- | TRBJ2-3 | TRBV12-3/TRBV12-4 | TRBD2 | CASTRTSGTRDTQYF | TGTGCCAGCACCAGGACTAGCGGGACTAGGGATACGCAGTATTTT
many | TRBJ2-2 | TRBV28 | - | CASSLRTGVNTGELFF | TGTGCCAGCAGTCTGCGGACGGGGGTGAACACCGGGGAGCTGTTTTTT
few | TRBJ2-1 | TRBV11-2 | - | CASSLVGFEQFF | TGTGCCAGCAGCTTAGTTGGTTTTGAGCAGTTCTTC
few | TRBJ2-3 | TRBV6-5 | TRBD2 | CASSYSGGSDTQYF | TGTGCCAGCAGTTACTCGGGGGGGTCGGATACGCAGTATTTT
few | TRBJ2-7 | TRBV11-2 | TRBD2 | CASSLGGGLVGYEQYF | TGTGCCAGCAGCTTAGGGGGAGGACTAGTTGGTTACGAGCAGTACTTC
- | TRBJ2-3 | TRBV6-1 | - | CASSVLITDTQYF | TGTGCCAGCAGTGTCTTAATCACAGATACGCAGTATTTT
few | TRBJ2-5 | TRBV3-1 | - | CASHSPITETQYF | TGTGCCAGCCACTCGCCGATAACCGAGACCCAGTACTTC